This T cell receptor (beta chain) derives from a study of CD8+ T cells in alopecia areata. Sequencing templates came from extracted RNA that was reverse transcribed into cDNA. The method was immunoSEQ multiplex PCR; TCRdb's version includes in-frame clones alone and lacks a portion of them. Of 100,000 to 150,000 clones listed, around three fifths are singletons. Both peripheral blood and punch biopsies of lesional scalp skin were obtained from patients who had alopecia areata. Germline CDR1 is SQVTM and CDR2 is ANQGSEA. V trimming: 7 bases; J trimming: 2 bases; junction bases outside the gene matches: 19. The CDR3 covers 19 residues. The study's findings and limits: Scalp sequencing also captures normal skin's resident alphabeta T cells.

With respect to this clone: The antigen is undetermined.

The sample here was CD4+ T cells sorted from blood, taken at week 0. V is TRBV29-1 and J is TRBJ2-1; TRBD2 matches at 11 bases. The source is a human donor with alopecia areata. CDR3 in amino acids: CSAVFTVASGRPTYNEQFF. CDR3 DNA sequence: TGCAGCGCCGTCTTCACCGTGGCTAGCGGGAGGCCGACCTACAATGAGCAGTTCTTC.